This TCR beta chain was sequenced for a study of shared clonotypes between healthy human individuals. Profiled with immunoSEQ multiplex PCR; TCRdb holds only in-frame clones, not every one. The table records approximately 2.3 million clones, more than 85% of them present only once. Germline V gene sequence: CDR1 SGHTA, CDR2 FQGNSA. CDR3 length: 12 amino acids. Trimming took 3 bases from V and 3 from J, leaving 5 bases between them. The source of this sequence is a man aged 18 to 29 in good health. Some clones in this sample may be carry-over from other donors' samples. V is TRBV7-2 and J is TRBJ2-5; unclear D gene. The sample was naive CD4+ T cells from PBMCs. The subset: CD45RA+ positively selected. CDR3 in amino acids: CASSFVEETQYF. CDR3 DNA: TGTGCCAGCAGCTTTGTCGAAGAGACCCAGTACTTC.